This TCR beta chain appears in the sequencing data of a study of CD4+ T cells in melanoma. TCRdb keeps only in-frame clones here, not all; method: immunoSEQ multiplex PCR. The sample includes roughly 140,000 clones, roughly 91% of them seen just once. The J segment lost 2 bases and the V segment lost 9 bases, leaving 11 bases of the junction unmatched. Per germline, CDR1 WSHSY and CDR2 SAAADI. The CDR3 loop spans 17 amino acids. Study conclusions and caveats: Neoantigen-specific CD4+ T cells in melanoma reportedly had diverse differentiation states.

A remark on this clone: Its antigen remains unknown.

V usage is TRBV10-2 and J usage is TRBJ2-7; 15 bases are a match to TRBD2. The TCR comes from a human donor with melanoma. CDR3 sequence reads: CASALGTSGGWTYEQYF. Here the CDR3 DNA reads TGCGCCAGTGCCCTCGGGACTAGCGGGGGGTGGACCTACGAGCAGTACTTC.